Following are 26 T cell receptor beta chains from one sample sequenced in a study of blood T cell repertoires in COVID-19. Sequenced by immunoSEQ multiplex PCR; TCRdb stores in-frame clones only, minus some. The sample records approximately 200,000 clones, roughly 85% being singletons. Sequencing input: peripheral blood. Every receptor here comes from a man in his fifties who had recovered from COVID-19.

V gene TRBV10-3 combines with J gene TRBJ1-1; no reliable D call. CDR1 ENHRY and CDR2 SYGVKD come from the germline V gene. Trimming removed 0 bases at V and 2 bases at J, with 4 bases between. This CDR3 has 13 amino acids. DNA for the CDR3: TGTGCCATCAGTGAGTCTCCTAACACTGAAGCTTTCTTT. Translated: CAISESPNTEAFF.

This clone appeared once. The V and J genes are TRBV4-1 and TRBJ1-2; 10 bases fit TRBD1. The CDR3 consists of 16 residues. CDR1 and CDR2 (germline): MGHRA, YSYEKL. Trimming took 0 bases from V and 7 from J; bases not matched to a gene: 8. The CDR3 bases are TGCGCCAGCAGCCAAGATCCCCGACAGGGGGCGAGTGGCTACACCTTC. Encoded protein: CASSQDPRQGASGYTF.

The chain recombines TRBV10-3 with TRBJ1-1; D is perhaps TRBD1 (5 bases). The CDR3 is 14 amino acids. From germline, CDR1 is ENHRY and CDR2 SYGVKD. V lost 0 bases to trimming and J lost 3 bases, with 8 bases between them. CDR3 sequence reads: CAISESPGYTEAFF. In DNA form, the CDR3 reads TGTGCCATCAGTGAGTCTCCAGGGTACACTGAAGCTTTCTTT.

The chain carries TRBV6-5 and TRBJ1-1; 8 bases align to TRBD1. The CDR3 contains 14 residues. The V and J ends lost 10 bases and 2 bases, in that order; junction bases with no gene match: 9. Germline lookup yields CDR1 MNHEY and CDR2 SVGAGI. CDR3 residues: CATRQGWSNTEAFF. CDR3 DNA sequence: TGTGCCACGCGACAGGGGTGGTCTAACACTGAAGCTTTCTTT.

The chain is built from TRBV7-2 and TRBJ2-7; 10 nucleotides agree with TRBD2. The CDR3 totals 14 residues. Germline CDR1 reads SGHTA; CDR2 reads FQGNSA. V lost 5 bases and J lost 6; bases outside the gene matches: 7. The CDR3 region is CASSPLAGEGEQYF. The CDR3 DNA follows: TGTGCCAGCAGCCCCCTAGCGGGAGAGGGCGAGCAGTACTTC.

This clone was recorded a few times. The chain combines TRBV6-6 with TRBJ1-1; possible D gene TRBD1, 6 bases. The CDR3 contains 14 residues. Germline V gene data show CDR1 as MNHNY and CDR2 as SVGAGI (reference sequence). Trimming removed 7 bases at V and 14 bases at J, with 26 bases between. The CDR3 coding sequence is TGTGCCAGCACCTCCCTAGGGGGGGTAGTCGTTCGGTTCTTT. Translating it yields CASTSLGGVVVRFF.

The chain is built from TRBV28 and TRBJ2-5, with TRBD2 matching over 10 bases. Germline lookup yields CDR1 MDHEN and CDR2 SYDVKM. The CDR3 has 18 amino acids. V shed 3 bases and J 0 bases; nucleotides not matched to a gene: 10. DNA of the CDR3: TGTGCCAGCAGTTTTGGGTTTAGCGGGGGGAACTACCAAGAGACCCAGTACTTC. This translates into CASSFGFSGGNYQETQYF.

This clone was counted between two and nine times. This chain connects TRBV27 to TRBJ1-1; the match to TRBD1 covers 8 bases. The CDR3 is made up of 13 amino acids. Per the germline V gene, CDR1 is MNHEY and CDR2 is SMNVEV (reference sequence). Germline trimming cut 0 bases from V and 10 bases from J; bases unmatched to any gene: 4. The CDR3 loop is CASSLSQGASAFF. The CDR3 nucleotides read TGTGCCAGCAGTTTATCGCAGGGGGCTTCAGCTTTCTTT.

The genes are TRBV5-6 and TRBJ2-1; 14 positions agree with TRBD2. CDR3 length equals 13 residues. Germline V lookup: CDR1 SGHDT, CDR2 YYEEEE. Losses at the gene ends were 3 bases for V and 12 bases for J; bases not matched to a gene: 2. Here the CDR3 DNA reads TGTGCCAGCAGCTCAGGGACTAGCGGGAGGCAGTTCTTC. It specifies CASSSGTSGRQFF.

The chain couples TRBV25-1 to TRBJ2-1; TRBD2 matches at 9 bases. V gave up 10 bases and J gave up 5 bases; unmatched junction bases: 15. Germline CDR1 MGHDK, CDR2 SYGVNS. The CDR3 is made up of 16 amino acids. CDR3 amino acids: CATAARIAGVNNEQFF. The DNA of the CDR3 is TGTGCCACCGCAGCGCGAATAGCGGGAGTTAACAATGAGCAGTTCTTC.

The chain links TRBV7-2 to TRBJ2-3; D uncertain. This CDR3 has 14 residues. Trimming cost V 2 bases and J 5 bases, with 11 bases left between them. Germline lookup yields CDR1 SGHTA and CDR2 FQGNSA. The CDR3: CASSLLLQRDTQYF. The DNA of the CDR3 is TGTGCCAGCAGCTTATTACTTCAAAGAGATACGCAGTATTTT.

The rearrangement joins TRBV4-1 to TRBJ2-7; 13 bases fit TRBD2. CDR3 length equals 18 residues. V was clipped by 3 bases and J by 4 bases; unmatched bases: 12. In germline, CDR1 is MGHRA, CDR2 YSYEKL. The CDR3 loop reads CASSQSFGLAGVLYEQYF. Written as DNA, the CDR3 is TGCGCCAGCAGCCAGAGCTTCGGACTAGCGGGAGTTTTGTACGAGCAGTACTTC.

This chain uses TRBV24-1 with TRBJ2-5; D may be TRBD1 (5 bases). V was trimmed by 8 bases and J by 4 bases, leaving 10 bases between them. Germline V CDR1 and CDR2: KGHDR, SFDVKD. This CDR3 spans 12 amino acids. In DNA, the CDR3 is TGTGCCACCAAAGGGGCAGCAGAGACCCAGTACTTC. It is translated as CATKGAAETQYF.

This chain joins TRBV28 and TRBJ2-7, with 7 bases lining up with TRBD2. Trimming at V came to 3 bases and at J to 7 bases, leaving 9 bases not matched to a gene. The germline CDR1 and CDR2 sequences are MDHEN and SYDVKM. This CDR3 contains 14 residues. CDR3 region: CASSFQRDLREQYF. DNA of the CDR3: TGTGCCAGCAGTTTCCAGCGGGACCTACGGGAGCAGTACTTC.

The gene calls are TRBV5-5 and TRBJ2-6, with TRBD2 matching over 10 bases. This CDR3 comprises 17 residues. The germline gives CDR1 SGHKS, CDR2 YYEKEE (reference sequence). Germline trimming cut 2 bases from V and 2 bases from J; bases unmatched to any gene: 4. As DNA, the CDR3 is TGTGCCAGCAGCTTTGGAGCGGGAGGGACTGGGGCCAACGTCCTGACTTTC. Its protein is CASSFGAGGTGANVLTF.

The V call is TRBV10-3, the J call TRBJ1-4; 11 bases are shared with TRBD1. The CDR3 covers 16 residues. The junction had 3 bases not matched to a gene; V was cut back by 6 bases and J by 0 bases. Germline values: CDR1 ENHRY, CDR2 SYGVKD. CDR3: CAIRPGQGATNEKLFF. CDR3 bases: TGTGCCATCAGACCGGGACAGGGGGCAACTAATGAAAAACTGTTTTTT.

The rearrangement links TRBV7-9 to TRBJ1-5; D is unclear. CDR1 and CDR2 (germline): SEHNR, FQNEAQ (reference sequence). The V gene lost 1 base and the J gene lost 8 bases, with 12 bases spanning the gap. The CDR3 is 14 amino acids. The chain's CDR3 is CASSLDREFEPQHF. The CDR3 DNA is TGTGCCAGCAGCTTAGATCGGGAGTTCGAGCCCCAGCATTTT.

This chain uses TRBV7-2 with TRBJ1-2; 7 positions match TRBD1. The CDR3 covers 16 residues. V dropped 1 base and J dropped 1; count of bases not matched to a gene: 6. In germline, CDR1 is SGHTA, CDR2 FQGNSA. The CDR3: CASSLVWTGGNYGYTF. In DNA form, the CDR3 reads TGTGCCAGCAGCTTAGTTTGGACAGGTGGTAACTATGGCTACACCTTC.

This chain joins TRBV4-2 and TRBJ2-1; D is perhaps TRBD2 (7 bases). The germline gives CDR1 LGHNA, CDR2 YNFKEQ. V lost 1 base and J 9 bases, leaving 16 bases between the germline ends. The CDR3 extends over 15 amino acids. This CDR3 is CASSQGEGGYGEQFF. The CDR3 DNA reads TGTGCCAGCAGCCAAGGGGAGGGGGGCTACGGTGAGCAGTTCTTC.

The chain has TRBV7-9 and TRBJ2-7, with D maybe TRBD2 (6 bases). Trimming pared 2 bases from V and 2 bases from J, leaving 16 bases between. This CDR3 has 16 amino acids. In germline, CDR1 is SEHNR, CDR2 FQNEAQ (reference sequence). CDR3 bases: TGTGCCAGCAGCTTACCGTCTTGGGGGGACCCCTACGAGCAGTACTTC. This encodes CASSLPSWGDPYEQYF.

The chain carries TRBV5-1 and TRBJ1-5; D might be TRBD1 (6 bases). The CDR3 has 15 amino acids. V was cut by 4 bases and J by 7 bases, with 18 bases left in between. Germline values: CDR1 SGHRS, CDR2 YFSETQ. The CDR3 region is CASSRDGRGSQPQHF. The CDR3 coding sequence is TGCGCCAGCAGCCGGGACGGAAGGGGGTCACAGCCCCAGCATTTT.

The chain combines TRBV30 with TRBJ1-2, with 8 bases identical to TRBD1. The CDR3 is 13 residues long. With 3 bases clipped from V and 5 bases from J, the junction kept 5 bases outside the gene matches. Looked up from germline, CDR1 is GTSNPN and CDR2 is SVGIG (reference sequence). CDR3: CAWRRTGTYGYTF. The CDR3 coding sequence is TGTGCCTGGAGGCGGACAGGGACGTATGGCTACACCTTC.

The J gene is TRBJ1-6, the V gene TRBV6-6; D gene unclear. Per germline, CDR1 MNHNY and CDR2 SVGAGI (reference sequence). Trimming stripped 7 bases from V and 8 bases from J, with 12 bases between. CDR3 length: 13 residues. CDR3 in DNA: TGTGCCAGCACCTCGACTGGGTATTCACCCCTCCACTTT. Translating gives CASTSTGYSPLHF.

This clone appeared once. The chain recombines TRBV25-1 with TRBJ2-1; the match to TRBD1 covers 11 bases. V was pared by 2 bases and J by 7 bases, with 4 bases of the junction left unmatched. Germline V gene data show CDR1 as MGHDK and CDR2 as SYGVNS. The CDR3 spans 15 residues. CDR3 bases: TGTGCCAGCAGTGAAGGGACAGGGGGAAAGAATGAGCAGTTCTTC. It yields the protein CASSEGTGGKNEQFF.

The chain combines TRBV18 with TRBJ2-1, with 13 bases aligning to TRBD2. Germline-derived CDR1 and CDR2 are KGHSH and LQKENI. V shed 6 bases, J shed 5 bases, and the junction held 1 base outside the gene matches. The CDR3 runs 14 residues. The CDR3 region has the DNA TGTGCCAGCTCCGGGACTAGCGGGGACAATGAGCAGTTCTTC. Translation gives CASSGTSGDNEQFF.

The chain combines TRBV18 with TRBJ2-4, with 10 bases fitting TRBD1. Germline V gene sequence: CDR1 KGHSH, CDR2 LQKENI. The junction had 7 bases not matched to a gene; V was cut back by 4 bases and J by 7 bases. This CDR3 region has 15 residues. CDR3 residues: CASSQTGGEGNIQYF. The CDR3, as DNA: TGTGCCAGCTCACAGACAGGGGGCGAGGGGAACATTCAGTACTTC.